The 17 T cell receptor beta chains listed next were all sequenced from one sample in a study of regulatory T cells in long-lasting Graves disease (dated by TCRdb to about 2021). The library relied on multiplex PCR. Sequenced on an Illumina HiSeq 4000. iRepertoire HTBI primers and Arm-PCR amplification of CDR3 regions were used to construct TCR beta libraries. TCRdb reprocessed the public reads (quality trimming at Q25 with fastp, clone calling with MiXCR) and kept in-frame beta chains. Each CDR3 protein appears once, grouped with its most common genes and DNA. Present in this sample are more than 450,000 distinct CDR3 sequences, around 11% of which were seen just once. The ten largest make up around 9.3% of the sample. The intended sense of this specimen's time point label: newly diagnosed GD, antithyroid drugs for less than 3 months. For both TCR sequencing and RNA sequencing, RNA was extracted from PBMCs in TRIzol.

These data were likewise used in another study, on T cells in Graves' hyperthyroidism and ophthalmopathy.

The starting material was peripheral blood mononuclear cells (PBMCs), obtained at new diagnosis, from a patient treated with antithyroid drugs. The source of these receptors is a woman younger than 45 with Graves disease. Donor details come from another sample of the same person, matched by shared clones.

This clonotype was counted a few times. CDR3 DNA sequence: TGTGCCAGCAGTTATCAGCCGAATGAGCAGTTCTTC. As protein: CASSYQPNEQFF. The genes are TRBV11-2 and TRBJ2-1; D ambiguous. Germline V gene sequence: CDR1 SGHAT, CDR2 FQNNGV. Trimming took 6 bases from V and 7 from J, leaving 10 bases between them. This CDR3 region has 12 residues.

The rearrangement uses TRBV20-1 and TRBJ2-6; D is unclear. This CDR3 is built from 14 residues. V lost 6 bases and J 1 base, leaving 10 bases between the germline ends. Germline V lookup: CDR1 DFQATT, CDR2 SNEGSKA (reference sequence). The CDR3 protein is CSAFISSGANVLTF. CDR3 DNA sequence: TGCAGTGCCTTTATCTCTTCTGGGGCCAACGTCCTGACTTTC.

This clonotype has a count of ten or more. The chain carries TRBV7-8 and TRBJ2-1; 16 bases align to TRBD2. The J segment lost 6 bases and the V segment lost 0 bases, leaving 5 bases of the junction unmatched. This CDR3 is 18 amino acids long. Per the germline V gene, CDR1 is SGHVS and CDR2 is FQNEAQ. The CDR3, as DNA: TGTGCCAGCAGCTTAGCGTGGGGGACTAGCGGGAGGGTCAATGAGCAGTTCTTC. Its translation: CASSLAWGTSGRVNEQFF. Full variable domain (outside the CDR3, taken from reference TRBV7-8 and TRBJ2-1): GAGVSQSPRYKVAKRGQDVALRCDPISGHVSLFWYQQALGQGPEFLTYFQNEAQLDKSGLPSDRFFAERPEGSVSTLKIQRTQQEDSAVYLCASSLAWGTSGRVNEQFFGPGTRLTVL.

This clonotype was recorded at least ten times. This chain uses TRBV27 with TRBJ1-5, with unresolved D. CDR1 is MNHEY and CDR2 is SMNVEV in the germline V gene (reference sequence). CDR3 length equals 17 residues. Trimming removed 3 bases from V and 1 base from J, with 16 bases in between. This chain's CDR3 is CASSFAATFGSNQPQHF. CDR3 DNA sequence: TGTGCCAGCAGTTTCGCCGCGACCTTTGGAAGCAATCAGCCCCAGCATTTT.

The chain joins TRBV3-1 to TRBJ2-1; 8 bases agree with TRBD1. After removal of 11 bases from V and 7 bases from J, the junction contained 16 bases not matched to a gene. CDR1 and CDR2 (germline): LGHDT, YNNKEL (reference sequence). This CDR3 contains 15 residues. The CDR3 spells CACNKGQVLDNEQFF. In DNA form, the CDR3 reads TGTGCCTGCAACAAGGGACAGGTTCTAGATAATGAGCAGTTCTTC.

The chain couples TRBV7-9 to TRBJ2-7, with 9 bases that match TRBD1. Trimming cost V 8 bases and J 7 bases; bases outside gene matches: 12. The V gene's germline CDR1 is SEHNR and CDR2 FQNEAQ (reference sequence). This CDR3 has 14 amino acids. CDR3 sequence reads: CASSHPGQGREQYF. The CDR3 coding sequence is TGTGCCAGCTCGCATCCGGGACAGGGTCGTGAGCAGTACTTC. Looking up the rest from reference TRBV7-9 and TRBJ2-7 gives the full variable domain: DTGVSQNPRHKITKRGQNVTFRCDPISEHNRLYWYRQTLGQGPEFLTYFQNEAQLEKSRLLSDRFSAERPKGSFSTLEIQRTEQGDSAMYLCASSHPGQGREQYFGPGTRLTVT.

This clonotype was recorded many times. The chain combines TRBV30 with TRBJ1-1; no clear D gene. V lost 0 bases, J lost 4 bases, and 21 bases lay in between. There are 17 residues in the CDR3. Per the germline V gene, CDR1 is GTSNPN and CDR2 is SVGIG (reference sequence). The DNA for the CDR3 is TGTGCCTGGAGTGTACCCAGGACGGAGTTCTTGGGCACTGAAGCTTTCTTT. This encodes CAWSVPRTEFLGTEAFF.

This clonotype has just a few counts. The rearrangement joins TRBV5-6 to TRBJ1-3, with D unresolved. CDR1 and CDR2 from the germline V gene are SGHDT and YYEEEE. This CDR3 region has 12 residues. Trimming stripped 4 bases from V and 4 bases from J, with 6 bases between. This CDR3 is CASSVQGNTIYF. DNA for the CDR3: TGTGCCAGCAGCGTGCAGGGAAACACCATATATTTT.

This clonotype was seen a few times. The chain employs TRBV27 and TRBJ2-1; perhaps TRBD1 as D (6 bases). The ends were cut back, 0 bases at V and 14 bases at J, with 11 bases in the middle. CDR3 size: 12 residues. Per the germline V gene, CDR1 is MNHEY and CDR2 is SMNVEV (reference sequence). The CDR3 bases are TGTGCCAGCAGTTTATCAGGGGGTTTGAAGTTCTTC. Translation gives CASSLSGGLKFF.

There are many counts of this clonotype. The chain recombines TRBV2 with TRBJ2-7; 7 nucleotides agree with TRBD2. The CDR3 runs 13 residues. CDR1 is SNHLY and CDR2 is FYNNEI in the germline V gene. J lost 2 bases, V lost 8 bases, and 6 bases had no gene match. CDR3 nucleotide sequence: TGTGCCAGCGGGTGGCGGGGGACCTACGAGCAGTACTTC. Its translation is CASGWRGTYEQYF.

This clonotype showed up many times. V and J are TRBV7-3 and TRBJ2-7; TRBD2 agrees at 8 bases. Trimming removed 0 bases from V and 5 bases from J; junction bases left unmatched: 3. Germline loops: CDR1 SGHTA, CDR2 FQGTGA. The length of the CDR3 is 14 residues. The CDR3 DNA follows: TGTGCCAGCAGCTTAACGGGGACTAGTGACGAGCAGTACTTC. Residues: CASSLTGTSDEQYF.

This clonotype was picked up one time. The chain couples TRBV3-1 to TRBJ2-5, with TRBD1 matching 8 bases. Germline CDR1 reads LGHDT; CDR2 reads YNNKEL (reference sequence). Losses at the gene ends were 1 base for V and 1 base for J; bases not matched to a gene: 5. The CDR3 extends over 16 amino acids. The CDR3 DNA reads as TGTGCCAGCAGCCAAGTTTGGACAGGGCCCCAAGAGACCCAGTACTTC. Its translation: CASSQVWTGPQETQYF.

Only a few counts were recorded for this clonotype. V gene TRBV5-6 combines with J gene TRBJ2-7; 9 nucleotides agree with TRBD2. CDR1 is SGHDT and CDR2 is YYEEEE in the germline V gene. CDR3 length: 15 amino acids. V lost 1 base and J lost 7; bases outside the gene matches: 9. CDR3 coding DNA: TGTGCCAGCAGCTTGCCCGCGGGAGGGCGACTGGAGCAGTACTTC. Its protein is CASSLPAGGRLEQYF.

This chain uses TRBV7-2 with TRBJ1-1, with D uncertain. V dropped 2 bases and J dropped 1 base, with 14 bases sitting between them. Germline values: CDR1 SGHTA, CDR2 FQGNSA. This CDR3 contains 16 residues. CDR3 amino acids: CASSLRPWRKNTEAFF. The CDR3 coding sequence is TGTGCCAGCAGCTTAAGGCCTTGGCGGAAGAACACTGAAGCTTTCTTT.

The sample holds a few counts of this clonotype. The chain uses TRBV6-1 and TRBJ1-2; the D gene is possibly TRBD1 (5 bases). The CDR3 sequence is 13 residues long. Looked up from germline, CDR1 is MNHNS and CDR2 is SASEGT. V was clipped by 5 bases and J by 12 bases, with 19 bases between them. The CDR3 bases are TGTGCCAGCAGTCCGCCGGGGCAGGCTGCTAACACCTTC. Amino acids: CASSPPGQAANTF.

This clonotype was found a few times. The V call is TRBV28, the J call TRBJ2-7, with TRBD2 identical over 7 bases. Germline values: CDR1 MDHEN, CDR2 SYDVKM. The CDR3 consists of 15 residues. With 5 bases clipped from V and 5 bases from J, the junction kept 12 bases outside the gene matches. CDR3 DNA sequence: TGTGCCAGCAGTCCACTAGCGCTTAGAGTCGACGAGCAGTACTTC. It yields the protein CASSPLALRVDEQYF.

This clonotype was detected many times. The chain combines TRBV3-1 with TRBJ1-2; a weak D match, TRBD1 (5 bases). Trimming pared 0 bases from V and 5 bases from J, leaving 10 bases between. Per the germline V gene, CDR1 is LGHDT and CDR2 is YNNKEL (reference sequence). The CDR3 is 14 residues long. CDR3 nucleotide sequence: TGTGCCAGCAGCCAAGATGGACATCTTTATGGCTACACCTTC. It encodes CASSQDGHLYGYTF.